These 12 T cell receptor beta chains originate from one sample sequenced in a study of beta chain features in type 1 diabetes. What was sequenced were expressed TCRB transcripts, since all of the isolated RNA had been reverse transcribed. Repertoires were generated with immunoSEQ multiplex PCR, while TCRdb's copy carries only in-frame clones and drops some. The sample shows 970,000 or so clones, 15% to 20% of them seen only once. The sample comprised naive CD4+ T cells from blood. The source is a woman aged 18-29 years in good health.

This clone was seen once. The genes are TRBV7-2 and TRBJ2-2, with D unresolved. There are 13 residues in the CDR3. Germline loops: CDR1 SGHTA, CDR2 FQGNSA. The V gene lost 1 base and the J gene lost 8 bases, with 8 bases spanning the gap. This CDR3 reads CASSLGPSGELFF. CDR3 DNA sequence: TGTGCCAGCAGCTTAGGGCCCTCGGGGGAGCTGTTTTTT.

This clone has more than one count but fewer than ten. The rearrangement joins TRBV5-4 to TRBJ2-3; maybe TRBD2 (5 bases). Germline-derived CDR1 and CDR2 are SGHNT and YYREEE (reference sequence). Trimming shortened V by 4 bases and J by 4 bases, and 16 bases separated the two germline ends. This CDR3 has 15 residues. For the CDR3, the DNA is TGTGCCAGCAGCGCGGTACTAGGTCAACCAGATACGCAGTATTTT. Amino acid sequence: CASSAVLGQPDTQYF.

This clone has only a few counts. The chain has TRBV19 and TRBJ2-1; 7 bases align to TRBD2. With 6 bases clipped from V and 8 bases from J, the junction kept 10 bases outside the gene matches. CDR3 length: 14 amino acids. The V gene's germline CDR1 is LNHDA and CDR2 SQIVND (reference sequence). CDR3 nucleotides: TGTGCCAGTAGCCCCTGGGACTATCAGGATGAGCAGTTCTTC. Its translation: CASSPWDYQDEQFF.

This clone showed up just a few times. CDR3 sequence reads: CASSSGGSGYEQYF. CDR3 coding DNA: TGTGCCAGTAGTTCGGGCGGGAGTGGCTACGAGCAGTACTTC. The chain is built from TRBV19 and TRBJ2-7; 7 positions match TRBD2. Germline trimming cut 5 bases from V and 3 bases from J; bases unmatched to any gene: 7. The germline V gene has CDR1 LNHDA and CDR2 SQIVND (reference sequence). This CDR3 is 14 amino acids long.

This clone was counted a few times. The CDR3 loop is CASRVGVVYNEQFF. The DNA of the CDR3 is TGTGCCAGTAGAGTGGGAGTCGTCTACAATGAGCAGTTCTTC. This chain connects TRBV19 to TRBJ2-1, with D possibly being TRBD2 (5 bases). V lost 6 bases to trimming and J lost 3 bases, with 12 bases between them. This CDR3 contains 14 residues. Germline values: CDR1 LNHDA, CDR2 SQIVND (reference sequence).

The rearrangement uses TRBV27 and TRBJ1-1, with D possibly matching TRBD1 (5 bases). Germline CDR1 and CDR2: MNHEY and SMNVEV (reference sequence). Trimming took off 0 bases at V and 2 bases at J, with 10 bases between the two ends. CDR3 length: 15 residues. The CDR3 protein is CASSLSGTINTEAFF. The CDR3 region has the DNA TGTGCCAGCAGTTTATCTGGGACGATTAACACTGAAGCTTTCTTT.

This chain connects TRBV7-2 to TRBJ2-3; D is uncertain. The V gene's germline CDR1 is SGHTA and CDR2 FQGNSA. This CDR3 is built from 14 residues. Trimming removed 3 bases at V and 0 bases at J, with 7 bases between. CDR3 coding DNA: TGTGCCAGCAGCTTGACGGAGAGCACAGATACGCAGTATTTT. This codes for CASSLTESTDTQYF.

This clone was picked up a small number of times. The chain has TRBV7-2 and TRBJ2-3, with D perhaps matching TRBD2 (6 bases). Trimming removed 3 bases from V and 0 bases from J, with 10 bases in between. The CDR3 length is 15 residues. Per the germline V gene, CDR1 is SGHTA and CDR2 is FQGNSA. The chain's CDR3 is CASSLTLASTDTQYF. CDR3 coding DNA: TGTGCCAGCAGCTTGACACTAGCCAGCACAGATACGCAGTATTTT.

This chain connects TRBV2 to TRBJ2-7; no firm D call. The CDR3 is 13 amino acids. The germline gives CDR1 SNHLY, CDR2 FYNNEI. Trimming stripped 6 bases from V and 3 bases from J, with 12 bases between. The CDR3 DNA is TGTGCCAGCAGGAATAGACTGGTCTACGAGCAGTACTTC. Its protein is CASRNRLVYEQYF.

This clone was found a few times. The CDR3: CATSREYATGALNTEAFF. The CDR3 DNA reads TGTGCCACCAGCAGAGAATATGCGACAGGGGCCTTGAACACTGAAGCTTTCTTT. The chain links TRBV15 to TRBJ1-1, with 8 bases matching TRBD1. J gave up 0 bases and V 0 bases, and 9 bases lay outside the gene matches. The CDR3 covers 18 residues. Germline V gene data show CDR1 as LNHNV and CDR2 as YYDKDF (reference sequence). The variable domain in full, completed from reference TRBV15 and TRBJ1-1, reads DAMVIQNPRYQVTQFGKPVTLSCSQTLNHNVMYWYQQKSSQAPKLLFHYYDKDFNNEADTPDNFQSRRPNTSFCFLDIRSPGLGDTAMYLCATSREYATGALNTEAFFGQGTRLTVV.

This chain links TRBV19 with TRBJ1-3; D is unclear. From germline, CDR1 is LNHDA and CDR2 SQIVND (reference sequence). V lost 5 bases and J 0 bases, leaving 8 bases between the germline ends. This CDR3 has 14 residues. CDR3 coding DNA: TGTGCCAGTAGTCACGTCTTCTCTGGAAACACCATATATTTT. Amino acids: CASSHVFSGNTIYF.

This clone was counted between two and nine times. This rearrangement joins TRBV6-5 to TRBJ1-2, with D possibly TRBD1 on 5 matching bases. V lost 3 bases and J 6 bases, leaving 20 bases between the germline ends. There are 16 residues in the CDR3. The germline CDR1 and CDR2 sequences are MNHEY and SVGAGI. In DNA, the CDR3 is TGTGCCAGCAGTTATTCTCCGGGACGGAGCTTCCATGGCTACACCTTC. Translation gives CASSYSPGRSFHGYTF.